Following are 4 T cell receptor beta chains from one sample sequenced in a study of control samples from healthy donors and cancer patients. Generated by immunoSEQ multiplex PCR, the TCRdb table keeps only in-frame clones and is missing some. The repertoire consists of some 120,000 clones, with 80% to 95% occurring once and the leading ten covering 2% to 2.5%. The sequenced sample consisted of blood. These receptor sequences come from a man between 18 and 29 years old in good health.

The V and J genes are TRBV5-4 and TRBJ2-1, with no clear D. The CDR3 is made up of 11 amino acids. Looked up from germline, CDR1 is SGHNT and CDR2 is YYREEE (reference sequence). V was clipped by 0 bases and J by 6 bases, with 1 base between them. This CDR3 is CASSLGNEQFF. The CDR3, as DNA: TGTGCCAGCAGCTTGGGCAATGAGCAGTTCTTC.

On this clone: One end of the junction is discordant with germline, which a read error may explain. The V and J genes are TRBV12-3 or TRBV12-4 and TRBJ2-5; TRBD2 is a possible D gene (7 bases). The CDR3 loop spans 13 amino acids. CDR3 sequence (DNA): TGTGCCAGCAGTTTGGGGGGGCGGGAGACCCGGTACTTC. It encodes CASSLGGRETRYF.

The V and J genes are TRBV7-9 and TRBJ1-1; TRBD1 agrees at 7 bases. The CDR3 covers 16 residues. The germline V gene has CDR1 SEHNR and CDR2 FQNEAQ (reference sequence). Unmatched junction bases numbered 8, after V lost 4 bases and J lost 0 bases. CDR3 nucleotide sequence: TGTGCCAGCAGCTCAGGGGGGCAGGGTCTGAACACTGAAGCTTTCTTT. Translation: CASSSGGQGLNTEAFF. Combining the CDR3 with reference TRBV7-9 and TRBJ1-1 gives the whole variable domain DTGVSQNPRHKITKRGQNVTFRCDPISEHNRLYWYRQTLGQGPEFLTYFQNEAQLEKSRLLSDRFSAERPKGSFSTLEIQRTEQGDSAMYLCASSSGGQGLNTEAFFGQGTRLTVV.

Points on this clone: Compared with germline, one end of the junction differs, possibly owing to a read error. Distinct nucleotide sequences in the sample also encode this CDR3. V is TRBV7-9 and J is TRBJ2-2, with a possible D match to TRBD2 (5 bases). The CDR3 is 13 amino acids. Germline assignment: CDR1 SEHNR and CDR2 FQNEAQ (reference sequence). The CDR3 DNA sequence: TGTGCCAGCAGCTTAATTCTCACCGGGGAGTTGTTTTTT. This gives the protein CASSLILTGELFF.